This TCR beta chain emerged from a study of blood T cell repertoires in COVID-19. Data came from immunoSEQ multiplex PCR; TCRdb stores just in-frame clones and leaves some out. The data hold about 71,000 clones, with 65% to 80% observed a single time. This clone has only one observation. The CDR3 covers 16 residues. After removal of 3 bases from V and 3 bases from J, the junction contained 5 bases not matched to a gene. The germline V gene has CDR1 SGHRS and CDR2 YFSETQ. The V call is TRBV5-1, the J call TRBJ2-5, with 13 bases fitting TRBD2. Material: peripheral blood. The receptor was derived from an elderly woman with active or convalescent COVID-19. The DNA for the CDR3 is TGCGCCAGCAGCTCTGGACTAGCGGGGGCCAAAGAGACCCAGTACTTC. Protein: CASSSGLAGAKETQYF.